This TCR beta chain was recovered during a study of T cell repertoires in cytomegalovirus infection. Whole-study context: Well-studied HLA-B-restricted CMV epitopes were used in the study alongside recently identified HLA-C-restricted ones.

CDR3 size: 14 residues. Germline V lookup: CDR1 MNHEY, CDR2 SVGEGT. The V gene lost 6 bases and the J gene lost 2 bases, with 14 bases spanning the gap. Worth noting for this clonotype: Its matching antigen is unknown.

A single record per CDR3 protein comes from TCRdb applying MiXCR to the reads. The repertoire holds about 920,000 distinct CDR3 sequences, with approximately 30% as singletons. Overall study results and limits: Summed frequency of public TCR beta families distinguished CMV carriers with the relevant HLA.

This chain links TRBV6-2 or TRBV6-3 with TRBJ2-7; D is perhaps TRBD1 or TRBD2 (5 bases each). This material consisted of cultured CD8+ T cells from PBMCs, taken from culture after CMV antigen stimulation. The TCR was taken from a human donor in good health (CMV status not recorded). Some clones in this sample may be carry-over from other donors' samples. The CDR3 sequence: CASSLGPGPYEQYF. CDR3 in DNA: TGTGCCAGCAGCCTGGGACCCGGTCCCTACGAGCAGTACTTC.